These 5 T cell receptor beta chains were sequenced from one sample in a study of T cell responses to AZD1222 COVID-19 vaccine. Measured with immunoSEQ multiplex PCR; TCRdb has only the in-frame clones, and not every one. The profile shows about 99,000 clones, roughly 88% of them singletons. The sequencing used peripheral blood, collected on day 0 of AZD1222 vaccination. The receptors were gathered from an adult in good health.

This clone was recorded only once. V usage is TRBV29-1 and J usage is TRBJ1-3; D gene unclear. Germline loops: CDR1 SQVTM, CDR2 ANQGSEA. Trimming took 4 bases from V and 4 from J, leaving 11 bases between them. This CDR3 is built from 13 residues. CDR3 bases: TGCAGCGTTGCTGGAGGGAGCGGAAACACCATATATTTT. Protein product: CSVAGGSGNTIYF.

This clone was seen a single time. The chain joins TRBV6-5 to TRBJ2-5; TRBD1 might be the D (5 bases). This CDR3 contains 13 residues. Trimming cost V 2 bases and J 2 bases, with 6 bases left between them. Germline V gives CDR1 MNHEY, CDR2 SVGAGI. The CDR3 DNA reads TGTGCCAGCAGTTACAGGGGTCAAGAGACCCAGTACTTC. Protein product: CASSYRGQETQYF.

The V gene is TRBV28, the J gene TRBJ1-2, with TRBD1 matching 8 bases. Germline loops: CDR1 MDHEN, CDR2 SYDVKM. The CDR3 covers 17 residues. J gave up 0 bases and V 5 bases, and 11 bases lay outside the gene matches. The CDR3 is CASSGSGTGIANYGYTF. The CDR3 DNA reads as TGTGCCAGCAGTGGCTCCGGGACAGGTATTGCTAACTATGGCTACACCTTC.

The chain links TRBV25-1 to TRBJ1-2; no definite D call. The germline CDR1 and CDR2 sequences are MGHDK and SYGVNS. CDR3 size: 16 residues. V dropped 1 base and J dropped 11 bases, with 23 bases sitting between them. CDR3 DNA sequence: TGTGCCAGCAGTGAATTGCTCGGACGGCTGATATTAAATTACACCTTC. Its protein is CASSELLGRLILNYTF.

This rearrangement joins TRBV12-5 to TRBJ1-2; D gene ambiguous. The CDR3 is 14 amino acids. From germline, CDR1 is LGHNT and CDR2 FRNRAP. V dropped 5 bases and J dropped 4 bases, with 14 bases sitting between them. CDR3 in DNA: TGTGCTAGTGGTCCGCTGACCGGTACCTATGGCTACACCTTC. It specifies CASGPLTGTYGYTF.